This entry describes one T cell receptor beta chain. The J segment lost 6 bases and the V segment lost 2 bases, leaving 6 bases of the junction unmatched. Germline V CDR1 and CDR2: KGHSH, LQKENI. The CDR3 is made up of 14 amino acids. In the original analysis: For nucleated cells, counts were estimated from reference gene primer amplification. Using immunoSEQ multiplex PCR, the repertoire was profiled, and TCRdb retains in-frame clones only, with some absent. The V and J calls and clone size are taken from that table; D and trimming were inferred from the DNA. Among 130,000 to 150,000 clones listed, 85% to 90% were seen once. This sample stems from a study of blood T cell repertoires in COVID-19. Study information: Collection of acute and convalescent COVID-19 samples took place in the United States, Italy and Spain. The analysed material was cDNA or gDNA that came from T cells, B-cell-depleted T cells, or PBMCs.

Cohorts were assigned according to the clinical history that participants reported. Sample: PBMCs or T cells enriched from blood (not recorded which). The origin of this receptor is a woman aged 30 to 39 with acute COVID-19. The chain uses TRBV18 and TRBJ2-7; TRBD2 aligns across 8 bases. This CDR3 reads CASSPSGRPSEQYF. CDR3 DNA sequence: TGTGCCAGCTCACCAAGCGGGAGACCCTCCGAGCAGTACTTC.